Here is one T cell receptor beta chain with its context. This receptor's antigen is unknown. No much larger clone exists at a distance of one base, and base qualities are not known. This sample is part of a study of CD8 T cells in ankylosing spondylitis (dated 2017 in TCRdb). Looking at the study overall: The study profiled T cell receptor beta repertoires in healthy donors and ankylosing spondylitis patients to find disease-linked TCR variants. The full study cohort was made up of 25 ankylosing spondylitis patients and 108 healthy donors. Peripheral blood was sampled, and synovial fluid was additionally collected from ankylosing spondylitis patients. What the research found in general, with its limitations: In peripheral blood, the disease-linked clones were found at relatively low frequencies and had a CD8+ phenotype. The disease-linked clones were reported to be significantly enriched in matched synovial fluid samples from ankylosing spondylitis patients. Some motif variants were previously reported in synovial fluid and blood of reactive arthritis patients, suggesting common disease-initiation mechanisms. A TCR beta motif of seven or eight highly homologous amino acid variants appeared characteristic of blood from ankylosing spondylitis patients.

Synovial fluid samples were matched to blood samples from the same ankylosing spondylitis patients. Sequencing used an Illumina HiSeq 2500. Quantitative 5'-RACE with molecular barcodes was used to prepare TCR beta libraries. From the authors' description of their analysis: A new computational method based on a probabilistic model of VDJ rearrangement was used to identify disease-linked TCR variants. TCRdb took the public reads, trimmed them with fastp at Q25, ran MiXCR for clone calling and kept in-frame beta chains. Identical CDR3 protein sequences are pooled into one entry, listed with their most common genes and DNA. It is TCRdb's table, rather than the study itself, that gives the V and J calls and clone size. The sample contains some 150,000 distinct CDR3 sequences, about 42% of them found a single time. About 15% of the sample lies in the top ten. V is pruned by 3 bases and J by 6 bases, leaving 11 bases of the junction without a gene match. The CDR3 numbers 16 residues from cysteine through phenylalanine. Only the CDR3 portion is preserved as DNA: 48 bases, with reading frame beginning at the first base. The germline V gene sets CDR1 to LGHNA and CDR2 to YSLEER.

Material for sequencing was synovial fluid, either unsorted or a sorted T cell fraction (not recorded which). The TCR originated in a male donor with ankylosing spondylitis. The chain is made from TRBV4-3 and TRBJ2-5; TRBD1 agrees with 9 junctional bases. The DNA sequence is given as TGCGCCAGCAGCCAGAAATCGGGACAGGGTGGTCAGACCCAGTACTTC. Translated, it reads CASSQKSGQGGQTQYF.